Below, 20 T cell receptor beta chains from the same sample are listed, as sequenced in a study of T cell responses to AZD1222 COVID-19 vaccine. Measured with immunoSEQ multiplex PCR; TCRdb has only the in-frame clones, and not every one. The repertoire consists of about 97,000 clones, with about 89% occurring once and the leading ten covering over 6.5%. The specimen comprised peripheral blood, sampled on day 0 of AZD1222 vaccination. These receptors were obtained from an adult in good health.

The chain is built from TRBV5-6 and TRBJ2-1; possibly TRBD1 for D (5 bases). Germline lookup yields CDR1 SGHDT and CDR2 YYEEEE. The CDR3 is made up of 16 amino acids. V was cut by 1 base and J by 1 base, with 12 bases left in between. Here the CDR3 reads CASSLKGALSYNEQFF. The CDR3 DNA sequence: TGTGCCAGCAGCTTGAAAGGGGCTCTTTCCTACAATGAGCAGTTCTTC. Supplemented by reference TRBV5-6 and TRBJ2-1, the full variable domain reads DAGVTQSPTHLIKTRGQQVTLRCSPKSGHDTVSWYQQALGQGPQFIFQYYEEEERQRGNFPDRFSGHQFPNYSSELNVNALLLGDSALYLCASSLKGALSYNEQFFGPGTRLTVL.

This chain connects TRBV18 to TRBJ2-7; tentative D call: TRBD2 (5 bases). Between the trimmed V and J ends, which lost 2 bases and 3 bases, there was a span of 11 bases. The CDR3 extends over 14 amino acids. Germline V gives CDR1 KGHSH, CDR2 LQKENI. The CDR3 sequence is CASSPGPSGYEQYF. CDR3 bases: TGTGCCAGCTCACCAGGGCCGAGCGGCTACGAGCAGTACTTC. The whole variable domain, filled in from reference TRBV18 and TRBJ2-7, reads NAGVMQNPRHLVRRRGQEARLRCSPMKGHSHVYWYRQLPEEGLKFMVYLQKENIIDESGMPKERFSAEFPKEGPSILRIQQVVRGDSAAYFCASSPGPSGYEQYFGPGTRLTVT.

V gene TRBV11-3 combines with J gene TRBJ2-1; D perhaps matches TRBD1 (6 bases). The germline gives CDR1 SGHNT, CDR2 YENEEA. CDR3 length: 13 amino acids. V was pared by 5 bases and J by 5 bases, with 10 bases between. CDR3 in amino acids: CASSRTVDNEQFF. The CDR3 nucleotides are TGTGCCAGCAGCCGGACAGTAGACAATGAGCAGTTCTTC.

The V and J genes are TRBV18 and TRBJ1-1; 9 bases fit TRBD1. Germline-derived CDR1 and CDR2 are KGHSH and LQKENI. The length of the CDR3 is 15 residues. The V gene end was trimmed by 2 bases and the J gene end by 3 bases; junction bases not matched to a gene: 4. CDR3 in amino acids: CASSPGDRVYTEAFF. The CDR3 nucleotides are TGTGCCAGCTCACCAGGGGACAGGGTGTACACTGAAGCTTTCTTT.

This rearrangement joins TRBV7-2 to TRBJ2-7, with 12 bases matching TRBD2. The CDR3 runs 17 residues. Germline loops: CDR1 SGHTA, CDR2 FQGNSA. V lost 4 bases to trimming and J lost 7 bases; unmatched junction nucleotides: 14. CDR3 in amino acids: CASSSLAGGIYGVEQYF. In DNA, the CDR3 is TGTGCCAGCAGCTCCCTAGCGGGGGGGATATACGGGGTAGAGCAGTACTTC.

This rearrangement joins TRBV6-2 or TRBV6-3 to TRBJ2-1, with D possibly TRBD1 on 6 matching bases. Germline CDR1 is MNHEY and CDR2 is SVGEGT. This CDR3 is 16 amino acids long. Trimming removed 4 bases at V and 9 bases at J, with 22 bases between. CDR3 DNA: TGTGCCAGCAGTTCGCCGCACAGGGCGCCCCTAGGTGAGCAGTTCTTC. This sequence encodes CASSSPHRAPLGEQFF.

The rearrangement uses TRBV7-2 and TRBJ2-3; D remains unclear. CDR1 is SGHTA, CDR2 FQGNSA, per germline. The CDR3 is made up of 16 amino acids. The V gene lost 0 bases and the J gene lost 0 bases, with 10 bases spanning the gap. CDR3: CASSLASGRSTDTQYF. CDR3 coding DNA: TGTGCCAGCAGCTTAGCGTCAGGCAGGAGCACAGATACGCAGTATTTT.

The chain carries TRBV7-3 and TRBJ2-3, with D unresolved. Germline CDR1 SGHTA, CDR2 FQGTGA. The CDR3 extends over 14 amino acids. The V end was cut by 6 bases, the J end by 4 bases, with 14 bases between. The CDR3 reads CASRRRTVADTQYF. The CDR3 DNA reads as TGTGCCAGCAGGAGGAGAACAGTGGCAGATACGCAGTATTTT. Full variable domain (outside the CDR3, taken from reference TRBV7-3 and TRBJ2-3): GAGVSQTPSNKVTEKGKYVELRCDPISGHTALYWYRQSLGQGPEFLIYFQGTGAADDSGLPNDRFFAVRPEGSVSTLKIQRTERGDSAVYLCASRRRTVADTQYFGPGTRLTVL.

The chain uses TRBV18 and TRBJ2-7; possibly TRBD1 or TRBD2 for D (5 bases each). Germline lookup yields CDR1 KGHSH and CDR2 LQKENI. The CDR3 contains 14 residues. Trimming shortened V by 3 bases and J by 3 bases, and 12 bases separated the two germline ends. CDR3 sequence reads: CASSPRDGYYEQYF. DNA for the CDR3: TGTGCCAGCTCACCCCGGGACGGTTACTACGAGCAGTACTTC.

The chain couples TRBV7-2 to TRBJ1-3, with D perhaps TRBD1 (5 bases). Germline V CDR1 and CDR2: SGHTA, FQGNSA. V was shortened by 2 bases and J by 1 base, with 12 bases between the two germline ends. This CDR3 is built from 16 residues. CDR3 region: CASSLSWTPSGNTIYF. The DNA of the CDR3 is TGTGCCAGCAGCTTATCATGGACACCGTCTGGAAACACCATATATTTT.

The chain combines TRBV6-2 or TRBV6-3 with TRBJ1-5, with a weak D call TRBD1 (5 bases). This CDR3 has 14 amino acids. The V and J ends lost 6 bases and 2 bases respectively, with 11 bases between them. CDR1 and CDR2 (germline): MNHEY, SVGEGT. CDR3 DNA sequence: TGTGCCAGCAGCCCGACGGGGGGCAATCAGCCCCAGCATTTT. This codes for CASSPTGGNQPQHF.

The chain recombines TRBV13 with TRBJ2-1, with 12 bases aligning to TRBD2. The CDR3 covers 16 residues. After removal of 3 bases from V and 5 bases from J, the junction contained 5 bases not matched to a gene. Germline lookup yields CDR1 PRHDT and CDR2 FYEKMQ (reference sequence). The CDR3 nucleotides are TGTGCCAGCAGCTTCTCGACTAGCGGGAGAGACAATGAGCAGTTCTTC. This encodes CASSFSTSGRDNEQFF.

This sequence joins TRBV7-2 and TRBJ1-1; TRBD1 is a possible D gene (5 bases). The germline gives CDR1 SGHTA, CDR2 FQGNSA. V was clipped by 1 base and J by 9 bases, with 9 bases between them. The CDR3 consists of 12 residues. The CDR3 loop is CASSLDYRKAFF. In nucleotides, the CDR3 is TGTGCCAGCAGCTTAGATTACAGGAAAGCTTTCTTT.

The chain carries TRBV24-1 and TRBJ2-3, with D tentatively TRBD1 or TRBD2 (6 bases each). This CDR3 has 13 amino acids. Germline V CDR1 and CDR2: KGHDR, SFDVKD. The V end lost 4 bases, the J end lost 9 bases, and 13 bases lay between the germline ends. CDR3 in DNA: TGTGCCACCAGTGAGTCAGGGGAGGAGACGCAGTATTTT. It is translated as CATSESGEETQYF.

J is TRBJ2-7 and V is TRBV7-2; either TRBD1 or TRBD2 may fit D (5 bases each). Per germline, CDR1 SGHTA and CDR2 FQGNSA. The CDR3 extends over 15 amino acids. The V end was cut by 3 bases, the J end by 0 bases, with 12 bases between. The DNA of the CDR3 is TGTGCCAGCAGCTTTGGGGACGCTCACTCCTACGAGCAGTACTTC. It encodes CASSFGDAHSYEQYF.

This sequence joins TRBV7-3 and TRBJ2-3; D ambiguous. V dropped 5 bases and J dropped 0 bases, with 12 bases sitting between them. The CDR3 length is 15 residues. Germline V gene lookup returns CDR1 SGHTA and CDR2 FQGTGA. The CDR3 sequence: CASSPDGSSTDTQYF. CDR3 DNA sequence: TGTGCCAGCAGCCCCGACGGATCTAGCACAGATACGCAGTATTTT.

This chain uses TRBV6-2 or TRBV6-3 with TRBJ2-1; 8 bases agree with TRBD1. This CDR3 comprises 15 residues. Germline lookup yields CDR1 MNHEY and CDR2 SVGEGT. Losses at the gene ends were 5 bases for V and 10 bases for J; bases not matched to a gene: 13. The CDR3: CASSRAQTGVLEQFF. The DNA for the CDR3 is TGTGCCAGCAGTCGCGCCCAGACAGGGGTACTAGAGCAGTTCTTC.

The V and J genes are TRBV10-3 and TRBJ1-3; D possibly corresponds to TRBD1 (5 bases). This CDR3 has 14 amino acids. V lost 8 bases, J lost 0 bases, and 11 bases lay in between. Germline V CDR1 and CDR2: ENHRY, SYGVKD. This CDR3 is CAIGAASSGNTIYF. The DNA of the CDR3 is TGTGCCATCGGGGCGGCCAGCTCTGGAAACACCATATATTTT.

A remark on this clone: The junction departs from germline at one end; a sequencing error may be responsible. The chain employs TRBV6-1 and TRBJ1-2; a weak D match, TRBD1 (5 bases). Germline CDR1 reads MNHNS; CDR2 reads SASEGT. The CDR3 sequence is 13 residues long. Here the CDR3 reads CASREGDAYGYTF. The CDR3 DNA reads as TGTGCCAGCAGAGAAGGGGATGCCTATGGCTACACCTTC.

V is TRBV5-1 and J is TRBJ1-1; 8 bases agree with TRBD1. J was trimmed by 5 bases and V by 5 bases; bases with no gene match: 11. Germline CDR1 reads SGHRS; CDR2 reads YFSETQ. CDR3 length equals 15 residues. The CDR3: CASSPLQTGETEAFF. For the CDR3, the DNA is TGCGCCAGCAGTCCCCTTCAGACAGGGGAGACTGAAGCTTTCTTT.